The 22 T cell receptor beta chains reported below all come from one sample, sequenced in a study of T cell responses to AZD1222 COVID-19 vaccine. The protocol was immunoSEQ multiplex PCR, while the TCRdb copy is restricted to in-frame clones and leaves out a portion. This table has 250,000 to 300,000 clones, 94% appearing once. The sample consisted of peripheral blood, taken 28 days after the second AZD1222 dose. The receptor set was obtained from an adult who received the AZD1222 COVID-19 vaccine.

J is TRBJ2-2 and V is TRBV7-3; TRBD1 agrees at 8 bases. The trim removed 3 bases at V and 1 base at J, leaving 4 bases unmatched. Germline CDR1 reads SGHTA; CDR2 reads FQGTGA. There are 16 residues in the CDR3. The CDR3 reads CASSFGQGLNTGELFF. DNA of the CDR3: TGTGCCAGCAGCTTTGGACAGGGCCTGAACACCGGGGAGCTGTTTTTT. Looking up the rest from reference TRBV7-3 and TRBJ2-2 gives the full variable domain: GAGVSQTPSNKVTEKGKYVELRCDPISGHTALYWYRQSLGQGPEFLIYFQGTGAADDSGLPNDRFFAVRPEGSVSTLKIQRTERGDSAVYLCASSFGQGLNTGELFFGEGSRLTVL.

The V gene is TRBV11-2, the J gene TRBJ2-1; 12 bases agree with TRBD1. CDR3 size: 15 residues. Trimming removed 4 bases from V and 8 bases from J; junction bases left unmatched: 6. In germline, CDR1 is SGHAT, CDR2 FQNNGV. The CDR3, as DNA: TGTGCCAGCAGCTGGGACAGGGGGCGCGAAGATGAGCAGTTCTTC. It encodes CASSWDRGREDEQFF.

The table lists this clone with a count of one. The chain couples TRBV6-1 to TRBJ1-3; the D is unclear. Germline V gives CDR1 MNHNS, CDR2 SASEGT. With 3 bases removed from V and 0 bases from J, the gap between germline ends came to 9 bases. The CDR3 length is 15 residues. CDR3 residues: CASSDPSTSGNTIYF. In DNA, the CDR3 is TGTGCCAGCAGTGATCCCAGCACCTCTGGAAACACCATATATTTT.

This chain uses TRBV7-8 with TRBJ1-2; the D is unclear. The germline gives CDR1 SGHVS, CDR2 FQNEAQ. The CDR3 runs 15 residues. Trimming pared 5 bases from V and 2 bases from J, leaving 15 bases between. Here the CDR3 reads CASSPRRTGNYGYTF. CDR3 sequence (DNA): TGTGCCAGCAGCCCGCGTCGGACGGGAAACTATGGCTACACCTTC.

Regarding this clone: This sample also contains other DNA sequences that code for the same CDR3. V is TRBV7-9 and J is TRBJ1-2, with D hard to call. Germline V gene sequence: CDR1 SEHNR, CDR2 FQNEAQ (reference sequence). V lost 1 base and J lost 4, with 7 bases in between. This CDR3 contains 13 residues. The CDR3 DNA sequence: TGTGCCAGCAGCTTAGAATCGGCCTATGGCTACACCTTC. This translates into CASSLESAYGYTF.

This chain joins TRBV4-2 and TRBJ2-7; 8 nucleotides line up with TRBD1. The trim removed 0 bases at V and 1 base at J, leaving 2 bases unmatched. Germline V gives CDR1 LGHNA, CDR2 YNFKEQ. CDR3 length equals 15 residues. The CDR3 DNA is TGTGCCAGCAGCCAAGAAAGGACAGGGTCCTACGAGCAGTACTTC. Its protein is CASSQERTGSYEQYF.

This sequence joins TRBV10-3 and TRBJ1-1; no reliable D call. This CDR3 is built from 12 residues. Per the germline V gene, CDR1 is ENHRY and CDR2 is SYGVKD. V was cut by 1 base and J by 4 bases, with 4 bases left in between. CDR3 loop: CAISELGTEAFF. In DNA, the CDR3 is TGTGCCATCAGTGAGTTGGGCACTGAAGCTTTCTTT.

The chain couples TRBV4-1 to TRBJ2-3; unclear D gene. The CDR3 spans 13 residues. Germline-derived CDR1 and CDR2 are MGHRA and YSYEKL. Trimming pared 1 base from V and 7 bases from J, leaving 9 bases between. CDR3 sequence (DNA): TGCGCCAGCAGCCAAGTAGGGCGGTATACGCAGTATTTT. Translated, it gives CASSQVGRYTQYF.

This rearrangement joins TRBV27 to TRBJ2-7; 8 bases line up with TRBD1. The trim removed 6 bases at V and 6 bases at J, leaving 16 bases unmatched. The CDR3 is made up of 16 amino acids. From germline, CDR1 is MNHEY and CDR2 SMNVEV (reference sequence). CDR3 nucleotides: TGTGCCAGCAGGAGGGGGGCGACAGGGGCTCTCCTCGAGCAGTACTTC. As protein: CASRRGATGALLEQYF.

The CDR3 region has the DNA TGTGCCAGCAGCTTGGGAGCCTCTGTACTTGCCAATGAAAAACTGTTTTTT. Protein: CASSLGASVLANEKLFF. This chain links TRBV5-5 with TRBJ1-4; D is unresolved. V was pared by 0 bases and J by 5 bases, with 17 bases between. From germline, CDR1 is SGHKS and CDR2 YYEKEE (reference sequence). The CDR3 covers 17 residues.

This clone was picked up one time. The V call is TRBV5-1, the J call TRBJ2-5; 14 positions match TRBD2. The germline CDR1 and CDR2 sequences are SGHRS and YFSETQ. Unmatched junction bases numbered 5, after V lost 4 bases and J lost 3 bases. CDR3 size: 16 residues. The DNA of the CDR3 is TGCGCCAGCAGCCCAGGACTAGCGGGGGGAAAAGAGACCCAGTACTTC. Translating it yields CASSPGLAGGKETQYF.

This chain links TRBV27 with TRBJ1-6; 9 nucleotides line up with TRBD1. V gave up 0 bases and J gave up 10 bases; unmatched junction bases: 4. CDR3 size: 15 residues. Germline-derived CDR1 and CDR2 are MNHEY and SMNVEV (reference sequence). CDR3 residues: CASSLSGTGFSPLHF. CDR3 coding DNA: TGTGCCAGCAGTTTATCGGGGACAGGGTTCTCACCCCTCCACTTT.

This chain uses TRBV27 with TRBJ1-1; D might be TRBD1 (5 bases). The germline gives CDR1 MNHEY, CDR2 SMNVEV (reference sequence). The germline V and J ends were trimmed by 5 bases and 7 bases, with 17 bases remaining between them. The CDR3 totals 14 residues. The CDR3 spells CASSAGTFPLEAFF. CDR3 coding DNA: TGTGCCAGCAGTGCCGGGACGTTCCCACTTGAAGCTTTCTTT.

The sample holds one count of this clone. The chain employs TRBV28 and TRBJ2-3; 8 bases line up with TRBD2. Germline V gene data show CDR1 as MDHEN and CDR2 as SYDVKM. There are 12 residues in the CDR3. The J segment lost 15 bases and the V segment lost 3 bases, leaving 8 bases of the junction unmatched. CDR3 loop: CASSFEGLAGYF. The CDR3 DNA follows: TGTGCCAGCAGTTTTGAAGGACTAGCAGGATATTTT.

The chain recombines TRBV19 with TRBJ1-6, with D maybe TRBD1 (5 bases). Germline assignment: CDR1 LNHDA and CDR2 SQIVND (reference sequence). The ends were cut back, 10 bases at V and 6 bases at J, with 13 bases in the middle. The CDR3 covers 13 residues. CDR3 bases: TGTGCCACCCAAGGGGTGCCTAATTCACCCCTCCACTTT. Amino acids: CATQGVPNSPLHF.

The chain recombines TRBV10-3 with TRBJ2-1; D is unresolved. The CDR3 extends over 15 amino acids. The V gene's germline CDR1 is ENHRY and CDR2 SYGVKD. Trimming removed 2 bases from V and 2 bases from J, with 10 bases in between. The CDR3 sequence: CAISEGLVAYNEQFF. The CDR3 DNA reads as TGTGCCATCAGTGAGGGTCTAGTGGCCTACAATGAGCAGTTCTTC.

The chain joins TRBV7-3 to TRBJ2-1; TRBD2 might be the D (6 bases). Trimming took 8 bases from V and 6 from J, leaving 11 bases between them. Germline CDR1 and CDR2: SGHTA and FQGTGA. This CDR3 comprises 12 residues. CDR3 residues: CASGPGGNEQFF. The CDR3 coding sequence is TGTGCCAGCGGCCCCGGGGGCAATGAGCAGTTCTTC. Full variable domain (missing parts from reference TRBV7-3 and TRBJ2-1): GAGVSQTPSNKVTEKGKYVELRCDPISGHTALYWYRQSLGQGPEFLIYFQGTGAADDSGLPNDRFFAVRPEGSVSTLKIQRTERGDSAVYLCASGPGGNEQFFGPGTRLTVL.

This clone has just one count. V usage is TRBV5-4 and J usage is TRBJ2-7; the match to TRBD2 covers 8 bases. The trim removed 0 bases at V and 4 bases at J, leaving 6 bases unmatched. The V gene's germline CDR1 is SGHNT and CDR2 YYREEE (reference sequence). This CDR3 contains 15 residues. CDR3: CASSLGAGGPYEQYF. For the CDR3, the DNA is TGTGCCAGCAGCTTGGGGGCGGGAGGACCTTACGAGCAGTACTTC.

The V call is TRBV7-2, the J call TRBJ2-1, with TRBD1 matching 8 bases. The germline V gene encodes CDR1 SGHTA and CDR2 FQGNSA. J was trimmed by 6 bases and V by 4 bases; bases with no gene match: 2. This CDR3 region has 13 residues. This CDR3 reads CASSSQGANEQFF. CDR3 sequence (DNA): TGTGCCAGCAGCTCCCAGGGGGCCAATGAGCAGTTCTTC.

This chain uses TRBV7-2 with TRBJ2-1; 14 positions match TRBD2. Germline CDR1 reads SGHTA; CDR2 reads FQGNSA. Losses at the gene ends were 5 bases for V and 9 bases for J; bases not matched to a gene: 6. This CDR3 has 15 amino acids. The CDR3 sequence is CASSPRLAGGGEQFF. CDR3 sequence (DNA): TGTGCCAGCAGCCCCCGACTAGCGGGAGGGGGTGAGCAGTTCTTC. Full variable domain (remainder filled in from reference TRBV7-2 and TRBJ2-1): GAGVSQSPSNKVTEKGKDVELRCDPISGHTALYWYRQSLGQGLEFLIYFQGNSAPDKSGLPSDRFSAERTGGSVSTLTIQRTQQEDSAVYLCASSPRLAGGGEQFFGPGTRLTVL.

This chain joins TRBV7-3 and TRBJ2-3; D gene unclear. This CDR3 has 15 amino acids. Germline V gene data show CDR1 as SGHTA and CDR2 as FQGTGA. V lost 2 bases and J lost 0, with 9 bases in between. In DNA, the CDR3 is TGTGCCAGCAGCTTAGGTCGACACAGCACAGATACGCAGTATTTT. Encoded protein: CASSLGRHSTDTQYF.

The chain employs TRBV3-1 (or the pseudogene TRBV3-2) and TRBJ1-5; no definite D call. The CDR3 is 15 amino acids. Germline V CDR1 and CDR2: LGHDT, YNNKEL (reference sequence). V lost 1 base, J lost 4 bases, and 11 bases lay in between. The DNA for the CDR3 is TGTGCCAGCAGCCAAGCGGGTGGACCGAATCAGCCCCAGCATTTT. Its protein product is CASSQAGGPNQPQHF.